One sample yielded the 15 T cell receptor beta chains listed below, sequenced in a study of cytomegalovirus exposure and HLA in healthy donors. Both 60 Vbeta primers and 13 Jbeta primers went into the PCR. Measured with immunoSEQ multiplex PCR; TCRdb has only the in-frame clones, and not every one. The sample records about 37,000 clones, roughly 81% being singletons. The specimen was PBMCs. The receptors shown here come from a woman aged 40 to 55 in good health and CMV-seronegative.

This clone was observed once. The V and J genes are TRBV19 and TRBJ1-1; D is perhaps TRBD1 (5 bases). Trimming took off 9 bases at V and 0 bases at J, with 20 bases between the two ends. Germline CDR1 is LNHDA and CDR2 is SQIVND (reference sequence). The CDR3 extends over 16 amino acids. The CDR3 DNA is TGTGCCAGGCAATTTCGACAGAGCCCGATGAACACTGAAGCTTTCTTT. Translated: CARQFRQSPMNTEAFF.

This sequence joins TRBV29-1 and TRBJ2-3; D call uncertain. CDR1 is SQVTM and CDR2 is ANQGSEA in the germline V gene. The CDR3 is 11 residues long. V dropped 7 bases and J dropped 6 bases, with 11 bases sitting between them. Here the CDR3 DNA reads TGCAGCGCCTACTTGTGGGATACGCAGTATTTT. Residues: CSAYLWDTQYF.

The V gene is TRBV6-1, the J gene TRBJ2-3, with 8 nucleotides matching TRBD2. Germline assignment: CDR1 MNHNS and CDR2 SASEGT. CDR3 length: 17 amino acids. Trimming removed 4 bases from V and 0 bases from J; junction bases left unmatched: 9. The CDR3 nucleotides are TGTGCCAGCAGTGTGAACGGGGGGGCCCAAAGCACAGATACGCAGTATTTT. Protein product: CASSVNGGAQSTDTQYF.

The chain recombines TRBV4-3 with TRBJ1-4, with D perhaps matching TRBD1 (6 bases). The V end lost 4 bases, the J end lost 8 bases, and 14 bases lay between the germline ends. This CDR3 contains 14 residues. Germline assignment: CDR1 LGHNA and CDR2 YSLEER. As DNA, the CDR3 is TGCGCCAGCAGCCCCAGTAGGGGGGGCGAAAAACTGTTTTTT. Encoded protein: CASSPSRGGEKLFF.

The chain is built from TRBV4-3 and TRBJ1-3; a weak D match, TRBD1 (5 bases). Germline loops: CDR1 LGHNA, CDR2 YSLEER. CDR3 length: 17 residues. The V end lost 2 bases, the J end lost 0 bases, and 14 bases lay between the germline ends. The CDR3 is CASSQSRASSSGNTIYF. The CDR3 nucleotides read TGCGCCAGCAGCCAATCCAGGGCGAGCTCCTCTGGAAACACCATATATTTT.

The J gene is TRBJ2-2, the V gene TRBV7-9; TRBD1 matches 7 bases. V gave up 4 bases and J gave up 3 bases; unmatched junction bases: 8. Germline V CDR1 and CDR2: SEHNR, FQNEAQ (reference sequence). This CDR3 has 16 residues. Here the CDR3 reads CASSSGQAGDTGELFF. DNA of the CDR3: TGTGCCAGCAGCTCCGGACAGGCTGGGGACACCGGGGAGCTGTTTTTT.

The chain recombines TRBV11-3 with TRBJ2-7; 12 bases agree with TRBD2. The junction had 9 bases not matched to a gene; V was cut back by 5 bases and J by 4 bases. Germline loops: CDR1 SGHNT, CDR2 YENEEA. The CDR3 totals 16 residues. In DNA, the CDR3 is TGTGCCAGCAGCGGAAGGGGGACTAGCGGGTGGTACGAGCAGTACGTC. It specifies CASSGRGTSGWYEQYV.

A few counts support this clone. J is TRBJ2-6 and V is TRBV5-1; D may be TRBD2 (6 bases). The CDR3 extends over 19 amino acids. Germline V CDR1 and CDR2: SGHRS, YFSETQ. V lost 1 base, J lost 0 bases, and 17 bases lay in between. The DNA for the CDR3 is TGCGCCAGCAGCTTGTTCCGGGGGAGTGGGGTCTCTGGGGCCAACGTCCTGACTTTC. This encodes CASSLFRGSGVSGANVLTF.

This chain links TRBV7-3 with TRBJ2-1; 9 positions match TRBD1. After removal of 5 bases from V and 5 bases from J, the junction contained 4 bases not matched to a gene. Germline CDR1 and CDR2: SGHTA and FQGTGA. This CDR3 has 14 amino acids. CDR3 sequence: CASSPGQGHNEQFF. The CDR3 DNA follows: TGTGCCAGCAGCCCGGGACAGGGTCACAATGAGCAGTTCTTC.

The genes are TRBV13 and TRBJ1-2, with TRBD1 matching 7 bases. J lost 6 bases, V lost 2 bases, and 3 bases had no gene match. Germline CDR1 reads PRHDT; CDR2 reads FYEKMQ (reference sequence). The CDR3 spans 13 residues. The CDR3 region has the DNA TGTGCCAGCAGCTTATTAGGGGGCCATGGCTACACCTTC. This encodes CASSLLGGHGYTF.

The chain's CDR3 is CASSQFGTQNRGFF. In nucleotides, the CDR3 is TGTGCCAGCAGCCAATTCGGGACTCAAAACCGGGGGTTCTTT. The genes are TRBV5-6 and TRBJ1-1, with a tentative D call TRBD1 (5 bases). This CDR3 is 14 amino acids long. V was cut by 4 bases and J by 14 bases, with 24 bases left in between. The germline V gene has CDR1 SGHDT and CDR2 YYEEEE.

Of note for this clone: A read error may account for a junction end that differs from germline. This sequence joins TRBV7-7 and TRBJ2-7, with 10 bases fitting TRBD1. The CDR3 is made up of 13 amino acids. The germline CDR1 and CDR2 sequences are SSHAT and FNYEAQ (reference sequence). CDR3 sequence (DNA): TGTGCTAGCAGCCGGGACAGGGGAAGTGAGCAGTACTTC. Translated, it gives CASSRDRGSEQYF.

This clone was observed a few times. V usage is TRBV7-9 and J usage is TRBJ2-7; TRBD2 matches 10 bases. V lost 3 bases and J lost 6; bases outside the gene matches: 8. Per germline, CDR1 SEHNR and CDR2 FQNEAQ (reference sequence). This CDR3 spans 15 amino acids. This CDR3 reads CASSFQRGGLVEQYF. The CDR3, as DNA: TGTGCCAGCAGCTTCCAGCGGGGGGGCCTAGTCGAGCAGTACTTC.

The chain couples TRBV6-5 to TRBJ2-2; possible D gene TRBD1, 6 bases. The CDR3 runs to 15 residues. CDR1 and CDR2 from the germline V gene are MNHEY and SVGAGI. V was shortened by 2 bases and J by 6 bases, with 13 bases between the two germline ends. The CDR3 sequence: CASSYLYNRAGELFF. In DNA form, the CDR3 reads TGTGCCAGCAGTTACCTCTACAACAGGGCCGGGGAGCTGTTTTTT.

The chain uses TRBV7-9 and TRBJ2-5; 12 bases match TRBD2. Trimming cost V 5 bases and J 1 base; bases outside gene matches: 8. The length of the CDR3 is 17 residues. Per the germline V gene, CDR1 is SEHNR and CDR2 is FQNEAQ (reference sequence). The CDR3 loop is CASSGLAGPTIQETQYF. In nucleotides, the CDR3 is TGTGCCAGCAGCGGACTAGCGGGGCCGACAATCCAAGAGACCCAGTACTTC.